This entry lists 29 T cell receptor beta chains sequenced from one sample in a study of metastatic and nonmetastatic thyroid tumors. All patients were untreated before thyroid surgery. TCRdb reprocessed the PCR reads via MiXCR. Of roughly 30,000 clones detected, 20% to 25% appear once; the ten largest clones hold more than 12%. The specimen was blood. These receptors originate from a female donor with papillary thyroid cancer or a benign thyroid nodule (not recorded which). Some clones in this sample may be carry-over from other donors' samples.

V usage is TRBV28 and J usage is TRBJ2-5, with D tentatively TRBD1 (6 bases). Germline CDR1 MDHEN, CDR2 SYDVKM. This CDR3 is built from 14 residues. V was trimmed by 7 bases and J by 6 bases, leaving 18 bases between them. In nucleotides, the CDR3 is TGTGCCAGCACCAGTAGACAGGCGGTGAAGACCCAGTACTTC. It yields the protein CASTSRQAVKTQYF.

This clone was observed at least ten times. This rearrangement joins TRBV6-1 to TRBJ2-1, with 10 bases aligning to TRBD2. Per the germline V gene, CDR1 is MNHNS and CDR2 is SASEGT. This CDR3 contains 16 residues. Trimming cost V 6 bases and J 5 bases; bases outside gene matches: 10. The CDR3 bases are TGTGCCAGCAGCTCCTATGGACTAGCGGATGACAATGAGCAGTTCTTC. Translated, it gives CASSSYGLADDNEQFF.

In this sample, this clone turned up many times. The V gene is TRBV5-1, the J gene TRBJ1-2, with D tentatively TRBD1 (5 bases). There are 14 residues in the CDR3. In germline, CDR1 is SGHRS, CDR2 YFSETQ. V was clipped by 4 bases and J by 4 bases, with 14 bases between them. CDR3 protein: CASSPTGTSYGYTF. DNA of the CDR3: TGCGCCAGCAGCCCCACCGGGACGTCCTATGGCTACACCTTC.

By its share, this clone is medium-sized. CDR3 in amino acids: CASSYSNGYGYTF. CDR3 DNA sequence: TGTGCCAGCAGTTACTCTAACGGCTATGGCTACACCTTC. The V gene is TRBV6-2 or TRBV6-3, the J gene TRBJ1-2; D is ambiguous. CDR3 length: 13 amino acids. The germline V and J ends were trimmed by 0 bases and 4 bases, with 6 bases remaining between them. The germline V gene has CDR1 MNHEY and CDR2 SVGEGT.

This chain joins TRBV28 and TRBJ2-2; a possible D gene is TRBD1 (6 bases). CDR1 is MDHEN, CDR2 SYDVKM, per germline. This CDR3 has 16 amino acids. The V and J ends lost 5 bases and 4 bases respectively, with 17 bases between them. CDR3 sequence (DNA): TGTGCCAGCAGTCCAACGCCCCAGGGGACCACCGGGGAGCTGTTTTTT. It translates to CASSPTPQGTTGELFF.

This clone was counted many times. The chain is built from TRBV4-1 and TRBJ2-2; possible D gene TRBD1, 5 bases. From germline, CDR1 is MGHRA and CDR2 YSYEKL. Trimming took 4 bases from V and 0 from J, leaving 12 bases between them. The CDR3 extends over 16 amino acids. The CDR3 reads CASSRIAGPNTGELFF. CDR3 bases: TGCGCCAGCAGCCGCATAGCAGGGCCGAACACCGGGGAGCTGTTTTTT.

The table lists this clone with a few counts. A junction boundary mismatches the germline segment, possibly from a read error. The chain combines TRBV11-2 with TRBJ1-1; D possibly corresponds to TRBD1 (6 bases). Germline lookup yields CDR1 SGHAT and CDR2 FQNNGV. The CDR3 runs 16 residues. The CDR3, as DNA: TGTGCCAGTAGCTTATGGTCGGGGGGCAGGGGCACTGAAGCTTTCTTT. Translated, it gives CASSLWSGGRGTEAFF. The full variable domain, in which reference TRBV11-2 and TRBJ1-1 provide the parts outside the CDR3, is EAGVAQSPRYKIIEKRQSVAFWCNPISGHATLYWYQQILGQGPKLLIQFQNNGVVDDSQLPKDRFSAERLKGVDSTLKIQPAKLEDSAVYLCASSLWSGGRGTEAFFGQGTRLTVV.

The chain has TRBV12-5 and TRBJ1-5; the D gene is possibly TRBD1 (5 bases). Germline V gene data show CDR1 as LGHNT and CDR2 as FRNRAP. The length of the CDR3 is 11 residues. Trimming pared 5 bases from V and 6 bases from J, leaving 5 bases between. The DNA of the CDR3 is TGTGCTAGTGGTAGGGGTCAGCCCCAGCATTTT. This sequence encodes CASGRGQPQHF.

This clone was counted ten times or more. This chain connects TRBV18 to TRBJ1-2, with D possibly TRBD1 on 5 matching bases. The CDR3 runs 13 residues. In germline, CDR1 is KGHSH, CDR2 LQKENI. Between the trimmed V and J ends, which lost 3 bases and 3 bases, there was a span of 8 bases. The CDR3 bases are TGTGCCAGCTCACCTCAGGGTGACTATGGCTACACCTTC. It encodes CASSPQGDYGYTF.

Ten or more counts support this clone. Written as DNA, the CDR3 is TGTGCCAGCAGCTCCCGGACAGGGGGGGATGAAAAACTGTTTTTT. Translated: CASSSRTGGDEKLFF. J is TRBJ1-4 and V is TRBV7-9; 10 nucleotides align to TRBD1. Trimming removed 4 bases from V and 6 bases from J; junction bases left unmatched: 5. This CDR3 is built from 15 residues. Germline V gene lookup returns CDR1 SEHNR and CDR2 FQNEAQ (reference sequence).

Details on this clone: The germline gene is not matched at one end of the junction; a read error may be the cause. This rearrangement joins TRBV27 to TRBJ2-2; D not certain. The CDR3 loop spans 11 amino acids. Germline-derived CDR1 and CDR2 are MNHEY and SMNVEV (reference sequence). The CDR3 DNA is TGTGCTAGCATTTTACGGGGGGAGCTGTTTTTT. It yields the protein CASILRGELFF.

To note about this clone: With a much larger clone just one base away, this may be a read error. The rearrangement links TRBV29-1 to TRBJ1-2, with D possibly being TRBD1 (5 bases). This CDR3 has 11 residues. Germline values: CDR1 SQVTM, CDR2 ANQGSEA. Trimming removed 4 bases at V and 10 bases at J, with 13 bases between. CDR3 protein: CSVVKKGDYTF. CDR3 bases: TGCAGCGTTGTAAAGAAAGGGGACTACACCTTC.

V and J are TRBV20-1 and TRBJ1-2; D ambiguous. The length of the CDR3 is 13 residues. Germline assignment: CDR1 DFQATT and CDR2 SNEGSKA (reference sequence). V was shortened by 0 bases and J by 4 bases, with 9 bases between the two germline ends. DNA for the CDR3: TGCAGTGCTAGAGATTCAAGTTCCTATGGCTACACCTTC. It specifies CSARDSSSYGYTF.

This clone showed up just a few times. The chain links TRBV6-2 or TRBV6-3 to TRBJ1-1, with a possible D match to TRBD1 (5 bases). This CDR3 contains 14 residues. V was shortened by 1 base and J by 14 bases, with 20 bases between the two germline ends. Looked up from germline, CDR1 is MNHEY and CDR2 is SVGEGT. The CDR3 region has the DNA TGTGCCAGCAGTTACTTGGCAGGGCCCATGAGAGCCTTCTTT. Protein sequence: CASSYLAGPMRAFF.

This clone has only one observation. Other DNA sequences from this sample encode an identical CDR3 as well. This chain links TRBV5-6 with TRBJ2-5; tentatively, D is TRBD2 (5 bases). CDR3 length equals 11 residues. The germline CDR1 and CDR2 sequences are SGHDT and YYEEEE. With 5 bases removed from V and 5 bases from J, the gap between germline ends came to 7 bases. DNA of the CDR3: TGTGCCAGCAGTTCTAGCGAGACCCAGTACTTC. Its protein is CASSSSETQYF.

Details on this clone: A read error may account for a junction end that differs from germline. This chain uses TRBV24-1 with TRBJ2-5; D could derive from TRBD1 or TRBD2 (5 bases each). Per the germline V gene, CDR1 is KGHDR and CDR2 is SFDVKD. The CDR3 spans 16 residues. CDR3 DNA sequence: TGCGCCACCAGTGTAGGGGAGCCAGGGAGTCAGGAGACCCAGTACTTC. Translation gives CATSVGEPGSQETQYF.

This clone has a count of ten or more. Other DNA sequences of this sample code for an identical CDR3. The chain is built from TRBV20-1 and TRBJ2-1; 11 bases are a match to TRBD2. The CDR3 contains 14 residues. V shed 6 bases and J 4 bases; nucleotides not matched to a gene: 5. The germline V gene has CDR1 DFQATT and CDR2 SNEGSKA (reference sequence). The CDR3 DNA reads as TGCAGTGCCGAGGGACTAGCGGATTACAATGAGCAGTTCTTC. This translates into CSAEGLADYNEQFF.

The sample holds many counts of this clone. The rearrangement links TRBV18 to TRBJ2-7, with D unclear. Germline V CDR1 and CDR2: KGHSH, LQKENI. The CDR3 is 12 amino acids. The V and J ends lost 6 bases and 2 bases respectively, with 8 bases between them. CDR3 sequence (DNA): TGTGCCAGCTCCTCTGACACCTACGAGCAGTACTTC. Its protein product is CASSSDTYEQYF.

V usage is TRBV12-3 or TRBV12-4 and J usage is TRBJ1-5, with D perhaps TRBD1 (5 bases). The CDR3 loop spans 14 amino acids. With 0 bases removed from V and 4 bases from J, the gap between germline ends came to 7 bases. The CDR3 sequence: CASSLAGGNQPQHF. In nucleotides, the CDR3 is TGTGCCAGCAGTTTAGCGGGGGGAAATCAGCCCCAGCATTTT.

At least ten counts were recorded for this clone. V usage is TRBV18 and J usage is TRBJ1-1; 7 bases are shared with TRBD1. The V segment lost 2 bases and the J segment 4 bases; nucleotides outside the gene matches: 10. CDR1 is KGHSH and CDR2 is LQKENI in the germline V gene. CDR3 size: 16 residues. The CDR3 sequence is CASSPSQAQGGTEAFF. The CDR3 DNA sequence: TGTGCCAGCTCACCAAGCCAGGCCCAGGGGGGCACTGAAGCTTTCTTT.

The gene calls are TRBV20-1 and TRBJ1-1; D is ambiguous. The CDR3 totals 13 residues. Trimming pared 5 bases from V and 5 bases from J, leaving 15 bases between. In germline, CDR1 is DFQATT, CDR2 SNEGSKA (reference sequence). CDR3 region: CSADGGGLTEAFF. The CDR3 coding sequence is TGCAGTGCTGACGGTGGTGGATTGACTGAAGCTTTCTTT.

The chain employs TRBV20-1 and TRBJ2-7; TRBD1 aligns across 7 bases. This CDR3 has 14 residues. The J segment lost 4 bases and the V segment lost 1 base, leaving 7 bases of the junction unmatched. CDR1 is DFQATT, CDR2 SNEGSKA, per germline (reference sequence). The CDR3 protein is CSARGTGDVYEQYF. CDR3 coding DNA: TGCAGTGCTAGAGGTACAGGGGACGTATACGAGCAGTACTTC.

This clone was counted ten times or more. V and J are TRBV7-2 and TRBJ2-7, with 14 positions matching TRBD2. V trimming: 3 bases; J trimming: 6 bases; junction bases outside the gene matches: 13. Germline CDR1 reads SGHTA; CDR2 reads FQGNSA. The CDR3 spans 18 residues. In nucleotides, the CDR3 is TGTGCCAGCAGCTTGGCGAAATACGAGGGACTAGCGGGAGTCGAGCAGTACTTC. Translation gives CASSLAKYEGLAGVEQYF.

This clone has more than one count but fewer than ten. The chain has TRBV12-3 or TRBV12-4 and TRBJ1-5; a possible D gene is TRBD1 (5 bases). This CDR3 contains 14 residues. The germline V and J ends were trimmed by 9 bases and 1 base, with 13 bases remaining between them. This CDR3 reads CASSGGLSNQPQHF. DNA for the CDR3: TGTGCCAGTTCCGGGGGTCTAAGCAATCAGCCCCAGCATTTT.

In this sample, this clone turned up many times. This chain uses TRBV12-3 or TRBV12-4 with TRBJ1-3; no reliable D call. The CDR3 spans 13 residues. V was clipped by 3 bases and J by 8 bases, with 11 bases between them. CDR3 coding DNA: TGTGCCAGCAGTTTCGGTTCGACGGACACCATATATTTT. Amino acid sequence: CASSFGSTDTIYF.

This chain links TRBV11-3 with TRBJ2-7, with TRBD2 matching over 7 bases. Germline values: CDR1 SGHNT, CDR2 YENEEA. CDR3 size: 14 residues. V was clipped by 4 bases and J by 3 bases; unmatched bases: 6. The CDR3 region is CASSYSSGHYEQYF. DNA of the CDR3: TGTGCCAGCAGCTACTCTAGCGGACACTACGAGCAGTACTTC.

There are many counts of this clone. Other DNA variants within this sample encode the same CDR3. The chain links TRBV20-1 to TRBJ2-7; TRBD1 or TRBD2 may be the D gene (6 bases each). The CDR3 covers 13 residues. V was trimmed by 4 bases and J by 4 bases, leaving 14 bases between them. From germline, CDR1 is DFQATT and CDR2 SNEGSKA (reference sequence). CDR3 in amino acids: CSANPGGPYEQYF. The CDR3 DNA sequence: TGCAGTGCTAATCCCGGGGGCCCTTACGAGCAGTACTTC.

This clone was recorded many times. The chain couples TRBV20-1 to TRBJ2-1, with TRBD2 matching 7 bases. This CDR3 contains 16 residues. Germline lookup yields CDR1 DFQATT and CDR2 SNEGSKA (reference sequence). V lost 3 bases and J lost 1; bases outside the gene matches: 9. CDR3 loop: CSASHGEGRSYNEQFF. CDR3 DNA: TGCAGTGCTAGCCACGGGGAGGGACGGTCCTACAATGAGCAGTTCTTC.

The chain joins TRBV5-1 to TRBJ1-1; 7 nucleotides line up with TRBD1. With V trimmed by 4 bases and J by 1 base, 7 bases remained unmatched. The CDR3 spans 15 residues. The germline V gene encodes CDR1 SGHRS and CDR2 YFSETQ. DNA for the CDR3: TGCGCCAGCAGCCAAGGGACAGCCAAGAACACTGAAGCTTTCTTT. Translated, it gives CASSQGTAKNTEAFF.